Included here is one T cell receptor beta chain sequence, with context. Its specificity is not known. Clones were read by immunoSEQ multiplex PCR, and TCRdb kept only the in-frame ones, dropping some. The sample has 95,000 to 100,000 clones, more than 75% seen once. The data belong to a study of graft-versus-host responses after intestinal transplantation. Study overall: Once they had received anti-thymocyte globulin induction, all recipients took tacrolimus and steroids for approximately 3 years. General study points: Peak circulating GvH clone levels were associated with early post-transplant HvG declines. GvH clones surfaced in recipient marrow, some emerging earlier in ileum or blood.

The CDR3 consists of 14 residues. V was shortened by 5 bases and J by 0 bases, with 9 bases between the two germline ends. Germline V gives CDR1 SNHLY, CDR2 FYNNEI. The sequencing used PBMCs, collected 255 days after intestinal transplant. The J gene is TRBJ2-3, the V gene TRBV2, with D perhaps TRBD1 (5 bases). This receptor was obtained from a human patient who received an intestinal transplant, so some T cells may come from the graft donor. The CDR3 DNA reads TGTGCCAGCAGTATAAGGGGAAGCACAGATACGCAGTATTTT. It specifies CASSIRGSTDTQYF.